These 14 T cell receptor beta chains came from one sample sequenced in a study of shared clonotypes between healthy human individuals. Sequencing was performed with immunoSEQ multiplex PCR; in TCRdb, only in-frame clones are kept and a portion is missing. The table records about 2.4 million clones, 80% to 95% of them present only once. Sequencing was carried out using naive CD4+ T cells from PBMCs. Subset meaning: CD45RA+ positively selected. Source of these receptors: a man aged 18 to 30 in good health. Some clones in this sample may be carry-over from other donors' samples.

The chain is built from TRBV19 and TRBJ2-7, with 10 positions matching TRBD1. Germline V gene sequence: CDR1 LNHDA, CDR2 SQIVND (reference sequence). CDR3 length equals 15 residues. V lost 4 bases and J lost 6; bases outside the gene matches: 9. The CDR3 loop reads CASSTRDRGVSEQYF. In DNA, the CDR3 is TGTGCCAGTAGTACCCGGGACAGGGGAGTAAGCGAGCAGTACTTC. Supplemented by reference TRBV19 and TRBJ2-7, the full variable domain reads DGGITQSPKYLFRKEGQNVTLSCEQNLNHDAMYWYRQDPGQGLRLIYYSQIVNDFQKGDIAEGYSVSREKKESFPLTVTSAQKNPTAFYLCASSTRDRGVSEQYFGPGTRLTVT.

V is TRBV28 and J is TRBJ2-6; the D is unclear. The CDR3 is 12 amino acids. The germline V gene encodes CDR1 MDHEN and CDR2 SYDVKM. Trimming took off 9 bases at V and 0 bases at J, with 3 bases between the two ends. The CDR3 region has the DNA TGTGCCAGTCACTCTGGGGCCAACGTCCTGACTTTC. Its protein product is CASHSGANVLTF.

The chain is built from TRBV15 and TRBJ2-7; a possible D gene is TRBD2 (6 bases). V was pared by 3 bases and J by 3 bases, with 24 bases between. CDR3 length: 18 amino acids. Germline assignment: CDR1 LNHNV and CDR2 YYDKDF (reference sequence). The CDR3 nucleotides read TGTGCCACCAGCAGCCCCCTCCCCATGCGGGGAAGGGTCTACGAGCAGTACTTC. It is translated as CATSSPLPMRGRVYEQYF. Supplemented by reference TRBV15 and TRBJ2-7, the full variable domain reads DAMVIQNPRYQVTQFGKPVTLSCSQTLNHNVMYWYQQKSSQAPKLLFHYYDKDFNNEADTPDNFQSRRPNTSFCFLDIRSPGLGDTAMYLCATSSPLPMRGRVYEQYFGPGTRLTVT.

V is TRBV9 and J is TRBJ2-3, with unresolved D. V lost 4 bases to trimming and J lost 8 bases, with 20 bases between them. Germline V gives CDR1 SGDLS, CDR2 YYNGEE. There are 15 residues in the CDR3. The CDR3 here is CASSPDVRIVGTQYF. In DNA, the CDR3 is TGTGCCAGCAGCCCCGATGTCCGGATTGTGGGTACGCAGTATTTT.

This rearrangement joins TRBV28 to TRBJ1-1, with 8 bases lining up with TRBD1. CDR1 and CDR2 from the germline V gene are MDHEN and SYDVKM. The CDR3 extends over 14 amino acids. The J segment lost 6 bases and the V segment lost 5 bases, leaving 8 bases of the junction unmatched. The CDR3 coding sequence is TGTGCCAGCAGTCCCCAGGGGGCCTTATCTGAAGCTTTCTTT. Residues: CASSPQGALSEAFF.

This clone was observed a few times. This chain links TRBV5-1 with TRBJ1-5; the D is unclear. Trimming cost V 4 bases and J 1 base, with 12 bases left between them. This CDR3 region has 15 residues. Germline CDR1 SGHRS, CDR2 YFSETQ. CDR3 protein: CASSLADFSNQPQHF. As DNA, the CDR3 is TGCGCCAGCAGCCTTGCCGATTTCAGCAATCAGCCCCAGCATTTT.

Of note for this clone: Other DNA sequences in the same sample also yield this CDR3. The rearrangement links TRBV5-1 to TRBJ1-1; 8 positions agree with TRBD1. V dropped 3 bases and J dropped 4; count of bases not matched to a gene: 2. Germline V gene lookup returns CDR1 SGHRS and CDR2 YFSETQ. The CDR3 runs 13 residues. The DNA for the CDR3 is TGCGCCAGCAGCTCACAGGGGGTCACTGAAGCTTTCTTT. Its protein product is CASSSQGVTEAFF.

DNA of the CDR3: TGTGCCAGCAGTTTATATTCTGGGGCCGGATCGCCCTACGAGCAGTACTTC. It is translated as CASSLYSGAGSPYEQYF. The rearrangement links TRBV28 to TRBJ2-7; TRBD1 might be the D (5 bases). Looked up from germline, CDR1 is MDHEN and CDR2 is SYDVKM. This CDR3 has 17 residues. Deletions cut 1 base from V and 2 bases from J, with 18 bases between.

The chain has TRBV10-1 and TRBJ2-1, with D unclear. Trimming removed 4 bases at V and 4 bases at J, with 2 bases between. The CDR3 is 11 residues long. Germline CDR1 reads WNHNN; CDR2 reads SYGVQD (reference sequence). DNA for the CDR3: TGCGCCAGCAGTGGGTACAATGAGCAGTTCTTC. Translated, it gives CASSGYNEQFF.

CDR3 DNA sequence: TGTGCCAGCAGCTTGTTTCCGGGATCGGAGAACACTGAAGCTTTCTTT. This gives the protein CASSLFPGSENTEAFF. J is TRBJ1-1 and V is TRBV5-8; no clear D gene. This CDR3 comprises 16 residues. Trimming took off 1 base at V and 1 base at J, with 14 bases between the two ends. The germline V gene encodes CDR1 SGHTS and CDR2 YDEGEE.

The sample holds one count of this clone. The chain combines TRBV6-4 with TRBJ2-7, with D possibly being TRBD1 or TRBD2 (5 bases each). Germline lookup yields CDR1 MRHNA and CDR2 SNTAGT. The ends were cut back, 10 bases at V and 3 bases at J, with 13 bases in the middle. The CDR3 totals 12 residues. The CDR3 nucleotides read TGTGCCACCATGGGGGACGACTACGAGCAGTACTTC. It codes for CATMGDDYEQYF.

The CDR3 spells CAIGQTNTGELFF. CDR3 in DNA: TGTGCCATAGGACAGACGAACACCGGGGAGCTGTTTTTT. The chain uses TRBV10-3 and TRBJ2-2; D possibly corresponds to TRBD1 (6 bases). V lost 9 bases to trimming and J lost 0 bases, with 8 bases between them. The CDR3 is 13 amino acids. CDR1 is ENHRY, CDR2 SYGVKD, per germline.

The J gene is TRBJ1-2, the V gene TRBV6-1; a weak D match, TRBD1 (6 bases). Between the trimmed V and J ends, which lost 5 bases and 12 bases, there was a span of 13 bases. The CDR3 length is 11 residues. In germline, CDR1 is MNHNS, CDR2 SASEGT. The CDR3 nucleotides read TGTGCCAGCAGTTCCGGACAGCACCACACCTTC. It translates to CASSSGQHHTF.

The V gene is TRBV9, the J gene TRBJ1-3; no reliable D call. The CDR3 is made up of 16 amino acids. The germline V and J ends were trimmed by 4 bases and 1 base, with 15 bases remaining between them. Germline-derived CDR1 and CDR2 are SGDLS and YYNGEE. CDR3 region: CASSPRPGESGNTIYF. The CDR3 nucleotides read TGTGCCAGCAGCCCGCGACCTGGAGAATCTGGAAACACCATATATTTT.